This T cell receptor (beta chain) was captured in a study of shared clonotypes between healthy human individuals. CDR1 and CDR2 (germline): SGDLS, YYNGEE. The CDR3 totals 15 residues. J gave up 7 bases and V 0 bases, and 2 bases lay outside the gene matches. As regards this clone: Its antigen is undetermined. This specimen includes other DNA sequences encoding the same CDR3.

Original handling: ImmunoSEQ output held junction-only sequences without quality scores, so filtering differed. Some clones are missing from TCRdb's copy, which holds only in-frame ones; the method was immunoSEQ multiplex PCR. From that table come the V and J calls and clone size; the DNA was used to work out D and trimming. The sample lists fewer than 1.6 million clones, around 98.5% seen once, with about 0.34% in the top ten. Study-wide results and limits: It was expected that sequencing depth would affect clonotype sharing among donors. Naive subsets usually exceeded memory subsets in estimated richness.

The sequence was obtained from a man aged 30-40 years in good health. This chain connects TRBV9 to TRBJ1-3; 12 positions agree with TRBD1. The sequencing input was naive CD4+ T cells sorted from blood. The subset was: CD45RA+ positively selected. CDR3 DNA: TGTGCCAGCAGCGTAGAAGGGACAGGGGGCAACACCATATATTTT. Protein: CASSVEGTGGNTIYF.